This TCR beta chain appears in the sequencing data of a study of glioma-infiltrating T cells. Study-level findings and limits: Tissue-blood divergence was below expectation in non-neoplastic patients, above in gliomas.

Turning to this clonotype: The antigen is undetermined.

This CDR3 comprises 12 residues. Per the germline V gene, CDR1 is LGHNA and CDR2 is YNFKEQ. V lost 1 base, J lost 10 bases, and 8 bases lay in between. TCR alpha and beta CDR3 regions were amplified from RNA using iRepertoire nested multiplex PCR. One-step reverse transcription and amplification started from approximately 100-400 ng of tissue mRNA or PBMC total RNA. TCRdb redid the calling of the multiplex PCR reads with MiXCR, one entry per CDR3 protein. Here the sample spans 150,000 to 200,000 distinct CDR3 sequences, about 47% being singletons. The gene calls are TRBV4-2 and TRBJ2-1; D gene ambiguous. This receptor was taken from a human donor with low-grade glioma or glioblastoma, undergoing nonglioma brain surgery, or in good health (not recorded which). The sequenced material came from glioma tissue, nonneoplastic brain tissue, or PBMCs (not recorded which). The chain's CDR3 is CASSQVGEEQFF. The CDR3 DNA follows: TGTGCCAGCAGCCAAGTAGGCGAAGAGCAGTTCTTC.